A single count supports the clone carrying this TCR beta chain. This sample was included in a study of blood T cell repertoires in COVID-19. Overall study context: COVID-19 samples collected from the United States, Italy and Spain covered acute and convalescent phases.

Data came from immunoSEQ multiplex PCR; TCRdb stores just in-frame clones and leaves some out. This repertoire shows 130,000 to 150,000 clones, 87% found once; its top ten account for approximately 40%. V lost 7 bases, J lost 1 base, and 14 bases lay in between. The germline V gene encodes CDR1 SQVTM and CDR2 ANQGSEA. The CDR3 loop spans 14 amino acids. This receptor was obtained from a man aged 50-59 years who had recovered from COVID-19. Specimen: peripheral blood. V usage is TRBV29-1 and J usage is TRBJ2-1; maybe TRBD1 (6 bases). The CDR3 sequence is CSDPDSLSYNEQFF. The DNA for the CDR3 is TGCAGCGACCCGGACAGTCTATCCTACAATGAGCAGTTCTTC.